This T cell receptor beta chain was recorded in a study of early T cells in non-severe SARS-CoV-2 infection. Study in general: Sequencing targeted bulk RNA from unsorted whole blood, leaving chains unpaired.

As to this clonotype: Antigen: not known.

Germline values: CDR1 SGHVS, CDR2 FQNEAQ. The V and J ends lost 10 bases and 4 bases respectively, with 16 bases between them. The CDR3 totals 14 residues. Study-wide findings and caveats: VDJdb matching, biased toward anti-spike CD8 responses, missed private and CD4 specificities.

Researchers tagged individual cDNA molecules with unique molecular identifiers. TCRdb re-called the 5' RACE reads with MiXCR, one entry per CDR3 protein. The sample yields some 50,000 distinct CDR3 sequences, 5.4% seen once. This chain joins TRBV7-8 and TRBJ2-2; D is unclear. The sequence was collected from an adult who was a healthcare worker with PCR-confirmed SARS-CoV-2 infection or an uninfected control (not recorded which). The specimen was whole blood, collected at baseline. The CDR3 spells CATSQLRTTGELFF. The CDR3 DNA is TGTGCCACCTCACAACTCCGTACCACCGGGGAGCTGTTTTTT.